This T cell receptor (beta chain) was sequenced in a study of blood T cell repertoires in COVID-19. Background on the study: Donors in the United States, Italy and Spain gave samples during acute or convalescent COVID-19. T cells, B-cell-depleted T cells, or PBMCs provided the cDNA or gDNA that served as material.

Trimming took 2 bases from V and 4 from J, leaving 8 bases between them. Germline V lookup: CDR1 LGHNT, CDR2 FRNRAP. The CDR3 is 13 amino acids. Authors' analysis steps: Reference gene primer amplification yielded estimated nucleated cell counts. Sequencing was performed with immunoSEQ multiplex PCR; in TCRdb, only in-frame clones are kept and a portion is missing. The V and J calls and clone size were taken over from that table, and D and trimming were inferred from the DNA. The data show roughly 74,000 clones, roughly 88% seen once. The V gene is TRBV12-5, the J gene TRBJ1-1; no clear D gene. The sample was peripheral blood. The receptor was derived from a woman older than 75 with active or convalescent COVID-19. The CDR3 DNA reads TGTGCTAGTGGTTTGATGGGAGGCACTGAAGCTTTCTTT. It codes for CASGLMGGTEAFF.